The clone carrying this TCR beta chain has just one count. Its antigen is unknown. Measured with immunoSEQ multiplex PCR; TCRdb has only the in-frame clones, and not every one. The sample has under 150,000 clones, just under 95% seen once. This record comes from a study of graft-versus-host responses after intestinal transplantation. The CDR3 loop spans 15 amino acids. V gave up 5 bases and J gave up 4 bases, with 17 bases separating them. From germline, CDR1 is SGHRS and CDR2 YFSETQ. V gene TRBV5-1 combines with J gene TRBJ2-3; a weak D match, TRBD2 (6 bases). This TCR came from a human donor who received an intestinal transplant. Sequences were derived from unstimulated CD4+ T cells sorted from spleen or lymph node cells, sampled before intestinal transplant. CDR3 loop: CASRPTRWGADTQYF. CDR3 DNA sequence: TGCGCCAGCAGACCCACCAGGTGGGGGGCAGATACGCAGTATTTT.